The rows below give T cell receptor beta chains drawn from one sample of a study of blood T cell repertoires in COVID-19. The method was immunoSEQ multiplex PCR; TCRdb's version includes in-frame clones alone and lacks a portion of them. The table includes about 97,000 clones, about 91% detected once. Sequenced material: peripheral blood. Every receptor here comes from a young man with acute or convalescent COVID-19. The CDR3 runs from the conserved cysteine through the conserved F or W. D genes are given only for firm matches. Not all rows give a size; the values are once, few, many and, for expanded clones, a class.

v_call	clone_size	j_call	d_call	cdr3_aa	cdr3_nt
TRBV5-1	once	TRBJ1-1	.	CASSFRGPPDTEAFF	TGCGCCAGCAGCTTCCGGGGTCCGCCGGACACTGAAGCTTTCTTT
TRBV5-1	.	TRBJ1-1	.	CASSLDPPTGTGVMMNTEAFF	TGCGCCAGCAGCTTGGATCCCCCCACAGGTACTGGGGTTATGATGAACACTGAAGCTTTCTTT
TRBV5-6	.	TRBJ2-3	.	CASSIPQGLPTDTQYF	TGTGCCAGCAGCATCCCACAGGGTCTCCCCACAGATACGCAGTATTTT
TRBV24-1	.	TRBJ2-3	TRBD2	CATSVGGLDTDTQYF	TGTGCCACCAGTGTAGGAGGACTAGACACAGATACGCAGTATTTT
TRBV6-5	.	TRBJ1-3	TRBD1	CASSYSTGVGNTIYF	TGTGCCAGCAGTTACTCTACAGGGGTCGGAAACACCATATATTTT
TRBV10-2	few	TRBJ1-3	.	CASSESVGTGNTIYF	TGCGCCAGCAGTGAGTCCGTCGGGACTGGAAACACCATATATTTT
TRBV5-4	.	TRBJ2-7	TRBD1	CASSLYSSGTGGDQYF	TGTGCCAGCAGCTTGTATTCCTCCGGGACAGGGGGCGATCAGTACTTC
TRBV27	.	TRBJ1-6	.	CASSRTLQGYNSPLHF	TGTGCCAGCAGTCGAACACTACAGGGTTACAATTCACCCCTCCACTTT
TRBV6-6	.	TRBJ1-1	.	CASSKGDRAFF	TGTGCCAGCAGCAAGGGGGACCGAGCTTTCTTT
TRBV25-1	.	TRBJ1-3	TRBD1	CASRPAPGQGSGNTIYF	TGTGCCAGCAGACCCGCGCCGGGACAGGGCTCTGGAAACACCATATATTTT
TRBV30	.	TRBJ1-1	.	CAWTLLGGDTEAFF	TGTGCCTGGACTTTGTTGGGAGGCGACACTGAAGCTTTCTTT
TRBV6-5	.	TRBJ1-1	TRBD1	CASTTDRATEAFF	TGTGCCAGCACTACGGACAGGGCCACTGAAGCTTTCTTT
TRBV27	once	TRBJ2-7	.	CAIHDTYEQYF	TGTGCCATCCACGACACTTACGAGCAGTACTTC
TRBV4-1	once	TRBJ2-1	TRBD1	CASSLPTGGDLVF	TGCGCCAGCAGCCTCCCGACAGGGGGCGATCTGGTCTTC
TRBV10-3	once	TRBJ2-3	TRBD2	CAISGSGGVHTQYF	TGTGCCATCAGTGGTAGCGGGGGAGTCCATACGCAGTATTTT
TRBV5-3	.	TRBJ1-1	.	CARSLDYSEDTEAFF	TGTGCCAGAAGCTTGGATTATTCCGAGGACACTGAAGCTTTCTTT
TRBV7-2	.	TRBJ1-6	.	CASSPLVGSPLHF	TGTGCCAGCAGCCCACTAGTTGGGTCACCCCTCCACTTT
TRBV6-2/TRBV6-3	.	TRBJ1-6	.	CASSYRGGEGNSPLHF	TGTGCCAGCAGTTACAGGGGAGGAGAGGGCAATTCACCCCTCCACTTT
TRBV29-1	few	TRBJ1-3	.	CSAKIGGRNTIYF	TGCAGCGCTAAAATAGGGGGTAGAAACACCATATATTTT
TRBV5-1	.	TRBJ2-7	TRBD2	CASSLARAGVDEQYF	TGCGCCAGCAGCTTGGCTCGAGCGGGAGTTGACGAGCAGTACTTC
TRBV29-1	.	TRBJ1-5	.	CSVAQGAVNQPQHF	TGCAGCGTTGCCCAGGGCGCGGTTAATCAGCCCCAGCATTTT
TRBV7-6	.	TRBJ2-1	TRBD2	CASSPGLAVAYNEQFF	TGTGCCAGCAGCCCGGGACTAGCGGTAGCCTACAATGAGCAGTTCTTC
TRBV2	.	TRBJ2-1	TRBD2	CASRGGSGPRVDEQFF	TGTGCCAGCCGGGGGGGATCAGGGCCCAGGGTCGATGAGCAGTTCTTC
TRBV5-1	.	TRBJ2-5	.	CASSLAAGTQETQYF	TGCGCCAGCAGCTTGGCCGCGGGGACTCAAGAGACCCAGTACTTC
TRBV13	.	TRBJ2-3	TRBD2	CASSLLGPKGLAARDTQYF	TGTGCCAGCAGCTTACTGGGCCCAAAAGGACTAGCAGCCCGGGATACGCAGTATTTT
TRBV5-1	.	TRBJ1-1	TRBD1	CASSIGQDGGEAFF	TGCGCCAGCAGCATCGGACAGGATGGTGGTGAAGCTTTCTTT